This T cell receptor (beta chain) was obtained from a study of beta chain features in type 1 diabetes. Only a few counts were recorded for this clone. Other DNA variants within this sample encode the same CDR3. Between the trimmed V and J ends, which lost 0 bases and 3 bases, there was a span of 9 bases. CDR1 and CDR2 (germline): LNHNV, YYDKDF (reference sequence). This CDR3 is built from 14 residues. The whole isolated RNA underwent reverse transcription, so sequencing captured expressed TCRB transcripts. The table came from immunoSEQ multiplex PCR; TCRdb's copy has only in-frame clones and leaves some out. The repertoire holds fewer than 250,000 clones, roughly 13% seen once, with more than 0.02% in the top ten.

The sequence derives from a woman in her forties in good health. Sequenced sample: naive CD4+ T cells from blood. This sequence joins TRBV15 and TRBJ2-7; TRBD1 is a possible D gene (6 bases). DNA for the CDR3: TGTGCCACCAGCAGAGACAGGGGAAGCTACGAGCAGTACTTC. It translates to CATSRDRGSYEQYF.